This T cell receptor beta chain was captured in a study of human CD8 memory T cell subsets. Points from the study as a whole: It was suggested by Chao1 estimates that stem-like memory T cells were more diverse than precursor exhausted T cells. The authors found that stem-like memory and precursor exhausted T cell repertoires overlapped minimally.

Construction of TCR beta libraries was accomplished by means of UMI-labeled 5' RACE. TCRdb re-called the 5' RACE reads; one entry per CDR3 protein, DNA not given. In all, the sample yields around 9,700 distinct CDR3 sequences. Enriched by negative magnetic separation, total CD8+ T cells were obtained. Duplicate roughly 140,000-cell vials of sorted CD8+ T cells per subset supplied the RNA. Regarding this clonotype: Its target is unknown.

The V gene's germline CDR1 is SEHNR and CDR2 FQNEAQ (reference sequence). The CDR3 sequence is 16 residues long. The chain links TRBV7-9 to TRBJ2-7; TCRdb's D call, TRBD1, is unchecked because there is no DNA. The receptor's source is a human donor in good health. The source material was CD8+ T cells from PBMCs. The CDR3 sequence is CASSPGAQTGAYEQYF.